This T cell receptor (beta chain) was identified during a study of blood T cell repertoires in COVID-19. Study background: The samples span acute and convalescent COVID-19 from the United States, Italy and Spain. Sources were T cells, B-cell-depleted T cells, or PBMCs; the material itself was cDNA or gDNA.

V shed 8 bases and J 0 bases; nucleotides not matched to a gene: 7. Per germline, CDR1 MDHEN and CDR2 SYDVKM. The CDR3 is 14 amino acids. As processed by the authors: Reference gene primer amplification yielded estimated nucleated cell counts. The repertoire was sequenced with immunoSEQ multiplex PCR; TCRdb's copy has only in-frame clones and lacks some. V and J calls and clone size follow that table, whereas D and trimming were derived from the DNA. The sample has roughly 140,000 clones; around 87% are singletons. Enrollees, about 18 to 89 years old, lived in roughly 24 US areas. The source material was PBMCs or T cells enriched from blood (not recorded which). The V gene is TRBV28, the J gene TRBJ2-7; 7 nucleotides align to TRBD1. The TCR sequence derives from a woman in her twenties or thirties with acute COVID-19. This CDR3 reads CASCPQGSSYEQYF. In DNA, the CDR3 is TGTGCCAGCTGTCCACAGGGGAGCTCCTACGAGCAGTACTTC.